One and the same sample provided the 7 T cell receptor beta chains below, sequenced in a study of blood T cell repertoires in COVID-19. TCRdb's table, derived via immunoSEQ multiplex PCR, lists solely in-frame clones and lacks some. This sample has approximately 180,000 clones, with roughly 84% found just once. The material sequenced was peripheral blood. The source of these receptors is a person aged 65 to 85 with COVID-19, enrolled during active disease.

The J gene is TRBJ2-1, the V gene TRBV11-2; TRBD1 matches 7 bases. Germline assignment: CDR1 SGHAT and CDR2 FQNNGV. J gave up 2 bases and V 6 bases, and 10 bases lay outside the gene matches. The CDR3 loop spans 16 amino acids. This chain's CDR3 is CASRSTAGTAYNEQFF. CDR3 in DNA: TGTGCCAGCAGATCAACCGCCGGGACAGCCTACAATGAGCAGTTCTTC. Full variable domain (remainder filled in from reference TRBV11-2 and TRBJ2-1): EAGVAQSPRYKIIEKRQSVAFWCNPISGHATLYWYQQILGQGPKLLIQFQNNGVVDDSQLPKDRFSAERLKGVDSTLKIQPAKLEDSAVYLCASRSTAGTAYNEQFFGPGTRLTVL.

The gene calls are TRBV2 and TRBJ1-5; the match to TRBD1 covers 7 bases. Germline CDR1 is SNHLY and CDR2 is FYNNEI. The CDR3 runs 15 residues. The V and J ends lost 7 bases and 4 bases, in that order; junction bases with no gene match: 10. In nucleotides, the CDR3 is TGTGCCAGCAACCCCGGACAGGTCGGGAATCAGCCCCAGCATTTT. Protein: CASNPGQVGNQPQHF.

CDR3: CASRLAGESGETQYF. DNA of the CDR3: TGCGCCAGCAGACTAGCGGGGGAGAGTGGGGAGACCCAGTACTTC. The chain is built from TRBV5-1 and TRBJ2-5; 11 bases map to TRBD2. The ends lost 5 bases at V and 5 bases at J; junction bases unmatched: 8. The CDR3 totals 15 residues. The germline V gene encodes CDR1 SGHRS and CDR2 YFSETQ.

The V and J genes are TRBV15 and TRBJ1-1; TRBD1 aligns across 9 bases. The ends lost 4 bases at V and 5 bases at J; junction bases unmatched: 5. The CDR3 spans 14 residues. CDR1 and CDR2 from the germline V gene are LNHNV and YYDKDF (reference sequence). DNA of the CDR3: TGTGCCACCAGCACTAGGGACAGGGAGACTGAAGCTTTCTTT. Residues: CATSTRDRETEAFF. The full variable domain, rest sourced from reference TRBV15 and TRBJ1-1, is DAMVIQNPRYQVTQFGKPVTLSCSQTLNHNVMYWYQQKSSQAPKLLFHYYDKDFNNEADTPDNFQSRRPNTSFCFLDIRSPGLGDTAMYLCATSTRDRETEAFFGQGTRLTVV.

The V gene is TRBV6-5, the J gene TRBJ1-1, with TRBD1 matching over 9 bases. The germline gives CDR1 MNHEY, CDR2 SVGAGI. V shed 4 bases and J 3 bases; nucleotides not matched to a gene: 6. There are 15 residues in the CDR3. CDR3 loop: CASSLKWDRDTEAFF. CDR3 nucleotides: TGTGCCAGCAGTTTGAAATGGGACAGGGACACTGAAGCTTTCTTT.

The chain combines TRBV7-2 with TRBJ2-1; D is ambiguous. V was clipped by 10 bases and J by 1 base, with 14 bases between them. Per germline, CDR1 SGHTA and CDR2 FQGNSA. CDR3 size: 14 residues. CDR3 in amino acids: CATAVVRSYNEQFF. The DNA of the CDR3 is TGTGCCACCGCGGTGGTAAGGTCCTACAATGAGCAGTTCTTC.

This sequence joins TRBV29-1 and TRBJ1-2; possible D gene TRBD1, 6 bases. Trimming left V 7 bases short and J 8 bases short, with 20 bases between. The CDR3 is 13 amino acids. Germline V gene sequence: CDR1 SQVTM, CDR2 ANQGSEA. The CDR3 protein is CSDIRSTGVGYTF. The CDR3 bases are TGCAGCGACATCAGGTCGACAGGCGTCGGCTACACCTTC.